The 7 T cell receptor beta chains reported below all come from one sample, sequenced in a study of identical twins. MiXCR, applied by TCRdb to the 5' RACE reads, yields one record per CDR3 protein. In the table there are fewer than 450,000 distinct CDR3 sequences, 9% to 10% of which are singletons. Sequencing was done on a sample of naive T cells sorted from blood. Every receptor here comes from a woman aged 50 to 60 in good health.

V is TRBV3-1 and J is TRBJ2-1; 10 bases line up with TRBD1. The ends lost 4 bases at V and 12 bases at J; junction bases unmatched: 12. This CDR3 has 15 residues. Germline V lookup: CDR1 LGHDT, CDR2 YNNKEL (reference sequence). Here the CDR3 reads CASSRTGTGELGQFF. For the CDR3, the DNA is TGTGCCAGCAGCCGAACCGGGACAGGGGAGTTGGGGCAGTTCTTC.

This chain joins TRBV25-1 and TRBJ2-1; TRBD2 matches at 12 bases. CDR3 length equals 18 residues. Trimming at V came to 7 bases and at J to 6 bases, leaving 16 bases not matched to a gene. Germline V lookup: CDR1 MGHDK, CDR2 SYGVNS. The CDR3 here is CASTNELGLAGRRNEQFF. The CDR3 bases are TGTGCCAGCACAAACGAACTAGGACTAGCGGGAAGACGCAATGAGCAGTTCTTC.

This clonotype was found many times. The CDR3, as DNA: TGCAGTGCTCCTAGCGGGAGTAGAGCAGATACGCAGTATTTT. It translates to CSAPSGSRADTQYF. The chain uses TRBV20-1 and TRBJ2-3; 10 bases are shared with TRBD2. This CDR3 region has 14 residues. The J segment lost 4 bases and the V segment lost 5 bases, leaving 6 bases of the junction unmatched. Germline V CDR1 and CDR2: DFQATT, SNEGSKA (reference sequence).

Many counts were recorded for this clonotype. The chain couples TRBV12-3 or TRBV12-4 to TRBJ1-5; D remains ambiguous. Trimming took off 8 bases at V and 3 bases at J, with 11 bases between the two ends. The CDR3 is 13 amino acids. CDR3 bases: TGTGCCAGCGCACGGAACGACAATCAGCCCCAGCATTTT. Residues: CASARNDNQPQHF.

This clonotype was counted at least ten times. CDR3 sequence: CSVSSRDFSEQFF. In DNA, the CDR3 is TGCAGCGTTTCTTCGCGGGATTTCAGTGAGCAGTTCTTC. The V gene is TRBV29-1, the J gene TRBJ2-1; D perhaps matches TRBD2 (6 bases). This CDR3 contains 13 residues. Germline V gene data show CDR1 as SQVTM and CDR2 as ANQGSEA. With 5 bases removed from V and 9 bases from J, the gap between germline ends came to 17 bases.

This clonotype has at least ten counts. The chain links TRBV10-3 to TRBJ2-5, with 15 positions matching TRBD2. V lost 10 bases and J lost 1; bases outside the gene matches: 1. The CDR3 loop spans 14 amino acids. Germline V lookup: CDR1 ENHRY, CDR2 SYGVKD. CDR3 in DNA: TGTGCCACGGGACTAGCGGGAGGCCAAGAGACCCAGTACTTC. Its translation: CATGLAGGQETQYF.

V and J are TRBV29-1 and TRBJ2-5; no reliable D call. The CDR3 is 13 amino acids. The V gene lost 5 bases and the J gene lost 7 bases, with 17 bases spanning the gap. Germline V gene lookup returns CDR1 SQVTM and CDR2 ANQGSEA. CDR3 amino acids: CSVSGDTAGTQYF. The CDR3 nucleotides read TGCAGCGTTTCTGGAGACACAGCCGGGACCCAGTACTTC.